The 25 T cell receptor beta chains reported below all come from one sample, sequenced in a study of yellow fever vaccine responses in identical twins. TCRdb re-called the RT-PCR reads through MiXCR, storing one row per CDR3 protein. The sample carries about 11,000 distinct CDR3 sequences, 77% recorded once. Sequences were derived from T cells from blood (PBMCs), unsorted or a sorted subset (not recorded which), sampled before or after yellow fever vaccination (not recorded which). These receptors came from a woman between 18 and 30 years old who received the yellow fever vaccine.

The chain employs TRBV7-2 and TRBJ2-1, with 12 nucleotides matching TRBD2. Trimming cost V 8 bases and J 4 bases; bases outside gene matches: 6. Germline V CDR1 and CDR2: SGHTA, FQGNSA. This CDR3 has 15 residues. This CDR3 is CASSPLAGGYNEQFF. The CDR3 DNA is TGTGCCAGCTCCCCCCTAGCGGGGGGGTACAATGAGCAGTTCTTC. The complete variable domain, with remaining parts taken from reference TRBV7-2 and TRBJ2-1, reads GAGVSQSPSNKVTEKGKDVELRCDPISGHTALYWYRQSLGQGLEFLIYFQGNSAPDKSGLPSDRFSAERTGGSVSTLTIQRTQQEDSAVYLCASSPLAGGYNEQFFGPGTRLTVL.

The chain employs TRBV11-3 and TRBJ2-7; D is unresolved. The CDR3 is 11 amino acids. The V end was cut by 5 bases, the J end by 6 bases, with 8 bases between. CDR1 SGHNT and CDR2 YENEEA come from the germline V gene. For the CDR3, the DNA is TGTGCCAGCAGCGTGGCGCGCGAGCAGTACTTC. Translated: CASSVAREQYF. The full variable domain, with the rest looked up from reference TRBV11-3 and TRBJ2-7, is EAGVVQSPRYKIIEKKQPVAFWCNPISGHNTLYWYLQNLGQGPELLIRYENEEAVDDSQLPKDRFSAERLKGVDSTLKIQPAELGDSAVYLCASSVAREQYFGPGTRLTVT.

This chain links TRBV28 with TRBJ2-7, with 7 nucleotides matching TRBD1. The CDR3 extends over 13 amino acids. The V gene's germline CDR1 is MDHEN and CDR2 SYDVKM. The junction had 5 bases not matched to a gene; V was cut back by 3 bases and J by 6 bases. In nucleotides, the CDR3 is TGTGCCAGCAGTTTGGGACAGTGGGGCGAGCAGTACTTC. Its translation is CASSLGQWGEQYF.

The chain has TRBV13 and TRBJ1-1; TRBD1 aligns across 8 bases. V lost 10 bases and J lost 0; bases outside the gene matches: 10. Germline loops: CDR1 PRHDT, CDR2 FYEKMQ (reference sequence). This CDR3 comprises 15 residues. CDR3 amino acids: CAMLDRALVNTEAFF. The CDR3 coding sequence is TGTGCCATGCTGGACAGGGCTCTAGTGAACACTGAAGCTTTCTTT.

The V and J genes are TRBV11-2 and TRBJ1-5, with TRBD1 matching over 7 bases. V trimming: 3 bases; J trimming: 3 bases; junction bases outside the gene matches: 5. CDR1 and CDR2 from the germline V gene are SGHAT and FQNNGV. CDR3 size: 15 residues. This chain's CDR3 is CASSLGQRSNQPQHF. CDR3 nucleotides: TGTGCCAGCAGCTTGGGACAGCGCTCCAATCAGCCCCAGCATTTT.

This clonotype has only one observation. This chain connects TRBV29-1 to TRBJ1-2; no reliable D call. This CDR3 comprises 12 residues. With 6 bases removed from V and 3 bases from J, the gap between germline ends came to 11 bases. Per the germline V gene, CDR1 is SQVTM and CDR2 is ANQGSEA. Here the CDR3 DNA reads TGCAGCGTGGACCCTGCGGACTATGGCTACACCTTC. This sequence encodes CSVDPADYGYTF.

Only one count was recorded for this clonotype. The chain has TRBV13 and TRBJ2-3, with 9 nucleotides matching TRBD1. V was clipped by 7 bases and J by 5 bases; unmatched bases: 4. Per the germline V gene, CDR1 is PRHDT and CDR2 is FYEKMQ (reference sequence). CDR3 length: 13 amino acids. The CDR3 sequence is CASKQGARDTQYF. The CDR3 region has the DNA TGTGCCAGCAAACAGGGGGCTAGAGATACGCAGTATTTT.

The chain employs TRBV2 and TRBJ1-2; D is possibly TRBD1 (6 bases). CDR3 size: 16 residues. Per germline, CDR1 SNHLY and CDR2 FYNNEI. Trimming left V 1 base short and J 2 bases short, with 14 bases between. The chain's CDR3 is CASSEVGTPANYGYTF. The CDR3 bases are TGTGCCAGCAGTGAAGTAGGGACACCGGCCAACTATGGCTACACCTTC.

This chain joins TRBV5-4 and TRBJ1-5; weak D call: TRBD1 (5 bases). Trimming took off 0 bases at V and 1 base at J, with 8 bases between the two ends. CDR1 and CDR2 from the germline V gene are SGHNT and YYREEE (reference sequence). This CDR3 comprises 15 residues. CDR3 nucleotides: TGTGCCAGCAGCTTGGGGGGGGAAAGCAATCAGCCCCAGCATTTT. It yields the protein CASSLGGESNQPQHF.

In its sample, this clonotype was seen once. The gene calls are TRBV18 and TRBJ2-3; no firm D call. CDR3 length: 13 residues. The V end was cut by 3 bases, the J end by 4 bases, with 8 bases between. Germline-derived CDR1 and CDR2 are KGHSH and LQKENI. CDR3 amino acids: CASSPPDADTQYF. The CDR3 DNA reads as TGTGCCAGCTCACCTCCTGATGCAGATACGCAGTATTTT.

V is TRBV20-1 and J is TRBJ2-3; 7 nucleotides line up with TRBD2. The V gene end was trimmed by 2 bases and the J gene end by 3 bases; junction bases not matched to a gene: 5. The CDR3 runs to 14 residues. Looked up from germline, CDR1 is DFQATT and CDR2 is SNEGSKA (reference sequence). CDR3 coding DNA: TGCAGTGCTAGAACGGGGCGGGAGACAGATACGCAGTATTTT. This translates into CSARTGRETDTQYF.

This clonotype was counted a single time. The genes are TRBV11-1 and TRBJ2-1, with 10 positions matching TRBD2. CDR1 SGHAT and CDR2 FQDESV come from the germline V gene (reference sequence). CDR3 size: 14 residues. Trimming took 9 bases from V and 6 from J; bases not matched to a gene: 8. CDR3 loop: CASALASGGNEQFF. CDR3 in DNA: TGTGCCAGTGCCTTAGCTAGCGGGGGCAATGAGCAGTTCTTC. Full variable domain (remainder filled in from reference TRBV11-1 and TRBJ2-1): EAEVAQSPRYKITEKSQAVAFWCDPISGHATLYWYRQILGQGPELLVQFQDESVVDDSQLPKDRFSAERLKGVDSTLKIQPAELGDSAMYLCASALASGGNEQFFGPGTRLTVL.

The V and J genes are TRBV7-6 and TRBJ2-5; the D is unclear. Germline CDR1 SGHVS, CDR2 FNYEAQ. The CDR3 runs 13 residues. V was cut by 1 base and J by 2 bases, with 5 bases left in between. CDR3 coding DNA: TGTGCCAGCAGCTTAGTTCGGCAAGAGACCCAGTACTTC. This translates into CASSLVRQETQYF.

By frequency in the sample, this clonotype is medium-sized. The chain carries TRBV7-9 and TRBJ2-2, with D perhaps TRBD1 (6 bases). Trimming pared 5 bases from V and 5 bases from J, leaving 12 bases between. CDR1 is SEHNR and CDR2 is FQNEAQ in the germline V gene (reference sequence). The CDR3 covers 14 residues. The CDR3 DNA reads as TGTGCCAGCAGCCCCCCCCAGGGGACCGGGGAGCTGTTTTTT. Its protein product is CASSPPQGTGELFF.

This chain uses TRBV5-5 with TRBJ1-1; TRBD1 is a possible D gene (5 bases). CDR1 and CDR2 (germline): SGHKS, YYEKEE (reference sequence). V lost 2 bases, J lost 11 bases, and 10 bases lay in between. The length of the CDR3 is 11 residues. As DNA, the CDR3 is TGTGCCAGCAGCTTAGGGGTCGGGGCTTTCTTT. Its protein is CASSLGVGAFF.

This clonotype was recorded once. The V gene is TRBV28, the J gene TRBJ2-4; a possible D gene is TRBD2 (6 bases). The CDR3 covers 15 residues. The V end lost 6 bases, the J end lost 9 bases, and 21 bases lay between the germline ends. CDR1 and CDR2 (germline): MDHEN, SYDVKM. CDR3 protein: CASSRTVPGVGIQYF. The CDR3 coding sequence is TGTGCCAGCAGCCGAACCGTACCGGGGGTTGGCATTCAGTACTTC.

The chain has TRBV28 and TRBJ2-7; D is undetermined. The CDR3 sequence is 12 residues long. Trimming took off 4 bases at V and 5 bases at J, with 9 bases between the two ends. Germline CDR1 is MDHEN and CDR2 is SYDVKM. CDR3 sequence (DNA): TGTGCCAGCAGTTCAGTCTCTGACGAGCAGTACTTC. Encoded protein: CASSSVSDEQYF.

The rearrangement uses TRBV28 and TRBJ2-3; D not certain. V lost 3 bases to trimming and J lost 2 bases, with 0 bases between them. Germline values: CDR1 MDHEN, CDR2 SYDVKM. The CDR3 spans 11 residues. The CDR3 spells CASSFTDTQYF. The DNA of the CDR3 is TGTGCCAGCAGTTTCACAGATACGCAGTATTTT.

V and J are TRBV6-1 and TRBJ2-7; TRBD2 matches 14 bases. The CDR3 length is 15 residues. Germline V gene data show CDR1 as MNHNS and CDR2 as SASEGT. V shed 6 bases, J shed 0 bases, and the junction held 1 base outside the gene matches. The CDR3, as DNA: TGTGCCAGCAGGGGGACTAGCGGGAGCTCCTACGAGCAGTACTTC. Residues: CASRGTSGSSYEQYF.

The chain uses TRBV29-1 and TRBJ2-1, with 10 nucleotides matching TRBD2. V was clipped by 4 bases and J by 8 bases; unmatched bases: 8. The CDR3 extends over 14 amino acids. Germline V CDR1 and CDR2: SQVTM, ANQGSEA. CDR3 sequence (DNA): TGCAGCGTTGTTCCTAGCGGGAGACTTGATGAGCAGTTCTTC. It yields the protein CSVVPSGRLDEQFF.

V and J are TRBV12-3 or TRBV12-4 and TRBJ1-2; maybe TRBD1 (6 bases). The CDR3 spans 15 residues. Between the trimmed V and J ends, which lost 5 bases and 2 bases, there was a span of 15 bases. The CDR3 bases are TGTGCCAGCAGTACGACCGGGACAATAAACTATGGCTACACCTTC. Amino acids: CASSTTGTINYGYTF.

The chain joins TRBV27 to TRBJ1-3, with 7 bases that match TRBD1. V shed 3 bases and J 0 bases; nucleotides not matched to a gene: 2. Germline lookup yields CDR1 MNHEY and CDR2 SMNVEV (reference sequence). CDR3 length: 15 residues. CDR3 bases: TGTGCCAGCAGTTTGGACAGGAACTCTGGAAACACCATATATTTT. This codes for CASSLDRNSGNTIYF.

The gene calls are TRBV20-1 and TRBJ2-7; perhaps TRBD2 as D (6 bases). CDR1 and CDR2 from the germline V gene are DFQATT and SNEGSKA (reference sequence). The CDR3 contains 14 residues. Trimming took off 5 bases at V and 4 bases at J, with 18 bases between the two ends. CDR3 in amino acids: CSARTGLVLYEQYF. In DNA, the CDR3 is TGCAGTGCTCGTACGGGACTCGTTTTATACGAGCAGTACTTC.

This chain links TRBV29-1 with TRBJ2-6; 8 positions agree with TRBD1. There are 16 residues in the CDR3. Germline trimming cut 7 bases from V and 0 bases from J; bases unmatched to any gene: 8. Germline CDR1 and CDR2: SQVTM and ANQGSEA. CDR3 loop: CSASDRDNSGANVLTF. CDR3 DNA sequence: TGCAGCGCCTCGGACAGGGACAACTCTGGGGCCAACGTCCTGACTTTC.

The chain couples TRBV11-3 to TRBJ2-7, with D tentatively TRBD1 (5 bases). The length of the CDR3 is 17 residues. Germline V CDR1 and CDR2: SGHNT, YENEEA. Deletions cut 1 base from V and 5 bases from J, with 21 bases between. This CDR3 is CASSLVVILGVRDEQYF. The CDR3 nucleotides read TGTGCCAGCAGCTTAGTAGTTATTTTAGGGGTAAGGGACGAGCAGTACTTC.